The T cell receptor (beta chain) under discussion was sequenced for a study of cytomegalovirus exposure and HLA in healthy donors. Healthy bone marrow donors formed the donor group. Study-wide points: Analyzed later, association rates of TCRs varied across HLA loci, with DRB1 most and HLA-C fewest.

The PCR used 60 Vbeta and 13 Jbeta primers. The method was immunoSEQ multiplex PCR; TCRdb's version includes in-frame clones alone and lacks a portion of them. This sample's table has roughly 75,000 clones. A note on this clone: Its specificity is not known.

Sequences were obtained from PBMCs. The clonotype comes from a man in his forties in good health and CMV-seronegative.

The CDR3 DNA reads as TGTGCCAGCAGTTATCCGGCGGGTGGCTACACCTTC. It is translated as CASSYPAGGYTF. The rearrangement joins TRBV6-5 to TRBJ1-2, with D hard to call. Trimming took off 3 bases at V and 7 bases at J, with 9 bases between the two ends. CDR3 length: 12 residues. Looked up from germline, CDR1 is MNHEY and CDR2 is SVGAGI.